Listed below are T cell receptor beta chains from one sample, sequenced in a study of read filtering for tumor transcriptome and immune sequencing. TCRdb fed the reads into MiXCR, producing one record per CDR3 protein. This table has about 54,000 distinct CDR3 sequences, roughly 12% appearing once. Sample: a population of CD138-negative cells sorted from bone marrow. Receptors originate from a donor aged 40 or over with multiple myeloma. Both conserved end residues are part of each CDR3. Each record gives: J gene, clone size, D gene, V gene, CDR3 DNA, CDR3 protein. D genes are given only for firm matches. For some rows the clone size is stated as once, few or many, or as a class when expanded; others skip it.

TRBJ1-1 | many | . | TRBV5-1 | TGCGCCAGCAGGATGGAAGGCAGGCCTGAAGCTTTCTTT | CASRMEGRPEAFF
TRBJ2-2 | many | TRBD1 | TRBV6-2/TRBV6-3 | TGTGCCAGCAGAGACAGGGGCTGGACCGGGGAGCTGTTTTTT | CASRDRGWTGELFF
TRBJ1-4 | many | . | TRBV6-1 | TGTGCCAGCAGCCGGACAGCAACTAATGAAAAACTGTTTTTT | CASSRTATNEKLFF
TRBJ1-2 | many | . | TRBV4-1 | TGCGCCAGCAGCCGGTCCGGCGGAGGGGATGGCTACACCTTC | CASSRSGGGDGYTF
TRBJ2-3 | many | TRBD1 | TRBV20-1 | TGCAGTGTTCAACAAGGACAGGGGCGGGCAGATACGCAGTATTTT | CSVQQGQGRADTQYF
TRBJ1-6 | many | . | TRBV7-8 | TGTGCCAGCAGCTCCCTGGCGGTCGCGGTAACCCTCCACTTT | CASSSLAVAVTLHF
TRBJ1-1 | many | . | TRBV30 | TGTGCCTGGAGGATGAACACTGAAGCTTTCTTT | CAWRMNTEAFF
TRBJ1-1 | . | TRBD1 | TRBV3-1 | TGTGCCAGCAGCCAGAGGGGGACAGACAGTGAAGCTTTCTTT | CASSQRGTDSEAFF
TRBJ2-3 | few | . | TRBV7-6 | TGTGCCAGCAGGACACCAGCCACAGATACGCAGTATTTT | CASRTPATDTQYF
TRBJ2-1 | many | . | TRBV5-1 | TGCGCCAGCAGCTCCTCAGGGTCTAGATACAATGAGCAGTTCTTC | CASSSSGSRYNEQFF
TRBJ1-2 | few | . | TRBV14 | TGTGCCAGCAGCCAATTTGTTACTTCGTTAGGCTACACCTTC | CASSQFVTSLGYTF
TRBJ2-5 | many | . | TRBV7-2 | TGTGCCAGCAGCTTACCCTCCACTAGTCGAGAGACCCAGTACTTC | CASSLPSTSRETQYF
TRBJ1-5 | many | . | TRBV6-5 | TGTGCCAGCAGGCTACAGGGAGGAGGCAATCAGCCCCAGCATTTT | CASRLQGGGNQPQHF
TRBJ1-1 | few | . | TRBV5-1 | TGTGCCAGCAGCTTGATCGGCCGGCTGACCTCCGGACAATTAGAAGCTTTCTTT | CASSLIGRLTSGQLEAFF
TRBJ1-5 | many | . | TRBV6-1 | TGTGCCAGCAGGAAAAACTTCGATGGAGGGGATCAGCCCCAGCATTTT | CASRKNFDGGDQPQHF
TRBJ2-2 | many | . | TRBV29-1 | TGCTCAGCCTGCCCACGGAACACCGGGGAGCTGTTTTTT | CSACPRNTGELFF
TRBJ1-5 | many | TRBD1 | TRBV2 | TGTGCCAGCCAAGAACAGGGGGCTAGCAATCAGCCCCAGCATTTT | CASQEQGASNQPQHF
TRBJ1-1 | many | . | TRBV27 | TGTGCCAGCAGTTTATCAGGGGCGCACGACACTGAAGCTTTCTTT | CASSLSGAHDTEAFF
TRBJ2-7 | many | TRBD1 | TRBV20-1 | TGCAGTGCTAGAGGACCGGGACAGACAAGCTCCTACGAGCAGTACTTC | CSARGPGQTSSYEQYF
TRBJ1-5 | many | . | TRBV7-8 | TGTGCCAGCAGCTTAGTAGGTTCGGGGGCTTCTCAGCCCCAGCATTTT | CASSLVGSGASQPQHF
TRBJ1-2 | many | . | TRBV20-1 | TGCAGTGTTCTCTTCGTCTATGGCTACACCTTC | CSVLFVYGYTF
TRBJ1-2 | . | . | TRBV6-1 | TGTGCCAGCCGTCAAAACTATGGCTACACCTTC | CASRQNYGYTF
TRBJ2-2 | many | TRBD1 | TRBV7-9 | TGTGCCAGCATCCAGGGTGTCGGACAGGAGAACACCGGGGAGCTGTTTTTT | CASIQGVGQENTGELFF
TRBJ1-1 | many | . | TRBV12-3/TRBV12-4 | TGTGCCAGCAGTTTATGGGGTCTTGGGGAGAACACTGAAGCTTTCTTT | CASSLWGLGENTEAFF
TRBJ1-1 | many | . | TRBV5-1 | TGCGCCAGCAGCTTGGCCCAGGGAAGGGACACTGAAGCTTTCTTT | CASSLAQGRDTEAFF
TRBJ2-7 | many | TRBD2 | TRBV20-1 | TGCAGTGCCCGAGGGGCTGGCGGGGGTGCCTACGAGCAGTACTTC | CSARGAGGGAYEQYF
TRBJ2-3 | few | TRBD2 | TRBV12-3/TRBV12-4 | TGTGCCAGCAGTTTAAGGCTAGCGGGGACCAGCACAGATACGCAGTATTTT | CASSLRLAGTSTDTQYF
TRBJ2-2 | many | TRBD2 | TRBV4-1 | TGCGCCAGCCAAGAAAAGAGGGGCGGGGGGGCCGAGGAGCTGTTTTTT | CASQEKRGGGAEELFF
TRBJ2-3 | many | . | TRBV7-2 | TGTGCCAGCAGCTTGGGTCCAACAGATACGCAGTATTTT | CASSLGPTDTQYF
TRBJ2-3 | . | . | TRBV28 | TGTGCCAGCAGCCCGCTCCGGTCCATCACGCAGTATTTT | CASSPLRSITQYF
TRBJ2-3 | many | TRBD1 | TRBV6-2/TRBV6-3 | TGTGCCAGCAGTTACTCGCAGGGGGCCCACCGGACAGATACGCAGTATTTT | CASSYSQGAHRTDTQYF
TRBJ1-4 | many | . | TRBV20-1 | TGCAGTGCTAGGAGAGGGACGGATGAAAAACTGTTTTTT | CSARRGTDEKLFF
TRBJ2-3 | many | TRBD2 | TRBV20-1 | TGCAGTGCTAGAGACACAGCCCGAGGACTAGCGCTCCAGTATTTT | CSARDTARGLALQYF
TRBJ2-6 | . | . | TRBV24-1 | TGTGCCACCAGTGGATCCGGCGGGGCCAACGTCCTGACTTTC | CATSGSGGANVLTF
TRBJ1-3 | . | . | TRBV9 | TGTGCCAGCAGCACCTCAGGGGCCTCTGGAAACACCATATATTTT | CASSTSGASGNTIYF
TRBJ2-4 | many | . | TRBV20-1 | TGCAGTGGCACGATAGCCAAAAACATTCAGTACTTC | CSGTIAKNIQYF
TRBJ2-3 | many | . | TRBV11-2 | TGTGCCAGCAGCTTAAGTCAAGGGGGGCAGTATTTT | CASSLSQGGQYF
TRBJ2-1 | many | . | TRBV18 | TGTGCCAGCTCACCAGGGTACAATGAGCAGTTCTTC | CASSPGYNEQFF
TRBJ1-1 | many | . | TRBV18 | TGTGCCAGCTCACCTGGGGAAAGGACCACTGAAGCTTTCTTT | CASSPGERTTEAFF
TRBJ2-3 | many | TRBD1 | TRBV7-9 | TGTGCCAGCAGCTTATCTCCCGCCGGACAGGGTAAAGATACGCAGTATTTT | CASSLSPAGQGKDTQYF
TRBJ1-1 | many | . | TRBV27 | TGTGCCAGCAGTTTATTCCCTAGGGAGGGGAGTGAAGCTTTCTTT | CASSLFPREGSEAFF
TRBJ2-1 | many | . | TRBV19 | TGTGCCAGTAGTATTTTCGGGTATGAGCAGTTCTTC | CASSIFGYEQFF
TRBJ1-6 | many | . | TRBV6-5 | TGTGCCAGCAGTTATAATTATTCACCCCTCCACTTT | CASSYNYSPLHF
TRBJ2-7 | many | TRBD2 | TRBV7-2 | TGTGCCAGCAGCGCAGCTAGCGGGGGGTCAGCCTACGAGCAGTACTTC | CASSAASGGSAYEQYF
TRBJ2-7 | many | . | TRBV20-1 | TGCAGTGCTAGAAGCTGGGGCTACGAGCAGTACTTC | CSARSWGYEQYF
TRBJ2-1 | many | . | TRBV18 | TGTGCCAGCTCACCTTTGGTTGTCGATGAGCAGTTCTTC | CASSPLVVDEQFF
TRBJ2-7 | few | . | TRBV9 | TGTGCCAGCGGCCCGGGACACCCGGCAAGGGACGGGCAGTACTTC | CASGPGHPARDGQYF
TRBJ2-4 | many | . | TRBV2 | TGTGCCACCGGGGGCGATAGTAGCCAAAACATTCAGTACTTC | CATGGDSSQNIQYF
TRBJ2-2 | many | . | TRBV2 | TGTGCCAGCTGGCAGGGGATAGCCGGGGAGCTGTTTTTT | CASWQGIAGELFF
TRBJ1-6 | many | TRBD1 | TRBV7-2 | TGTGCCAGCACCACGGGACAGGACTATAATTCACCCCTCCACTTT | CASTTGQDYNSPLHF
TRBJ2-7 | many | TRBD1 | TRBV10-3 | TGTGCCATCACTCCGGGACAGAAAAATTACGAGCAGTACTTC | CAITPGQKNYEQYF
TRBJ2-2 | few | TRBD1 | TRBV7-9 | TGTGCCAGCAGCGCACAGGGGGTGAACACCGGGGAGCTGTTTTTT | CASSAQGVNTGELFF
TRBJ2-7 | . | . | TRBV9 | TGTGCCAGCAGCCGTTACGACTACGAGCAGTACTTC | CASSRYDYEQYF
TRBJ1-5 | many | TRBD1 | TRBV28 | TGTGCCAGCACTACCGGACAGGGTGTTCGACAGCCCCAGCATTTT | CASTTGQGVRQPQHF
TRBJ1-1 | many | . | TRBV6-2/TRBV6-3 | TGTGCCAGCAGTTACCTCCGGGGGCGCCCGAACACTGAAGCTTTCTTT | CASSYLRGRPNTEAFF